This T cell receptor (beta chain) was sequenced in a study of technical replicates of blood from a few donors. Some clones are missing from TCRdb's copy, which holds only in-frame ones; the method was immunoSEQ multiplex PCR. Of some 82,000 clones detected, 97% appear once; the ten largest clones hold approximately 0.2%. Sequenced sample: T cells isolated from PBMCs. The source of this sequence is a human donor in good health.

CDR3 protein: CASSATGTYEQYF. The CDR3 nucleotides read TGCGCCAGCAGTGCCACAGGGACCTACGAGCAGTACTTC. The V gene is TRBV5-1, the J gene TRBJ2-7; D perhaps matches TRBD1 (6 bases). Germline V lookup: CDR1 SGHRS, CDR2 YFSETQ. V was shortened by 5 bases and J by 2 bases, with 11 bases between the two germline ends. The CDR3 is 13 residues long.